The entry below describes one TCR beta chain. Its specificity is unknown. Trimming left V 5 bases short and J 0 bases short, with 11 bases between. The CDR3 totals 15 residues. Germline lookup yields CDR1 SGHAT and CDR2 FQNNGV. This record belongs to a study of CD8 T cells in ankylosing spondylitis. Study-level findings and limits: Typical of ankylosing spondylitis blood, it appeared, was a TCR beta motif of under 10 highly homologous variants.

TCRdb reanalysed the 5' RACE reads using MiXCR and keeps one entry per CDR3 protein. The sample shows roughly 470,000 distinct CDR3 sequences, about 24% of them seen only once. The sample consisted of blood, either unsorted or a sorted T cell fraction (not recorded which). This receptor was obtained from a male donor with ankylosing spondylitis. The chain uses TRBV11-2 and TRBJ1-3; TRBD1 might be the D (6 bases). This chain's CDR3 is CASSIGQFSGNTIYF. DNA for the CDR3: TGTGCCAGCAGCATCGGACAGTTCTCTGGAAACACCATATATTTT.